This T cell receptor (beta chain) comes out of a study of blood T cells in healthy people across ages. Study background: Template switching retrieved approximately one barcoded beta molecule for each two T cells. Findings and limits, study-wide: There were more naive CD4+ cells and higher diversity in long-lived donors than in aged donors.

Ten or more counts support this clonotype. Its antigen is currently unknown. The authors ran a second PCR of roughly 7 to 11 cycles using a sample-barcoded 5' primer and a J-beta primer mix. Individual samples furnished no less than 2.5 million CDR3-containing paired-end reads apiece. TCRdb analysed the 5' RACE reads with MiXCR anew, one entry per CDR3 protein. The table records around 870,000 distinct CDR3 sequences, about 30% of them present only once. V was pared by 1 base and J by 4 bases, with 10 bases between. This CDR3 contains 14 residues. Germline V gene sequence: CDR1 SEHNR, CDR2 FQNEAQ (reference sequence).

The sample was blood. The chain employs TRBV7-9 and TRBJ2-5, with D tentatively TRBD1 (6 bases). This sequence was found in a woman of 80 years or more in good health. The CDR3 protein is CASSLDKGVETQYF. CDR3 DNA sequence: TGTGCCAGCAGCTTAGACAAGGGGGTAGAGACCCAGTACTTC.